The 20 T cell receptor beta chains below all came from one sample that was sequenced in a study of blood T cell repertoires in COVID-19. Libraries were prepared by immunoSEQ multiplex PCR; TCRdb keeps only in-frame clonotypes and omits some of them. The data contain tens of thousands of clones, approximately 82% of them singletons. Sample: peripheral blood. The receptors shown here come from a man between 50 and 59 years old with active COVID-19.

This chain uses TRBV5-6 with TRBJ1-1, with D possibly matching TRBD1 (6 bases). V gave up 2 bases and J gave up 1 base, with 9 bases separating them. The germline V gene has CDR1 SGHDT and CDR2 YYEEEE. CDR3 length equals 14 residues. In DNA form, the CDR3 reads TGTGCCAGCAGCTTTGGCAGGGGGAACACTGAAGCTTTCTTT. Amino acid sequence: CASSFGRGNTEAFF.

The CDR3 sequence is CASSGQGASTDTQYF. The DNA for the CDR3 is TGTGCCAGCAGTGGACAGGGCGCTAGCACAGATACGCAGTATTTT. This chain uses TRBV2 with TRBJ2-3, with 7 bases identical to TRBD1. The CDR3 contains 15 residues. Looked up from germline, CDR1 is SNHLY and CDR2 is FYNNEI. With V trimmed by 4 bases and J by 0 bases, 4 bases remained unmatched.

V and J are TRBV19 and TRBJ1-2; no firm D call. Trimming removed 3 bases from V and 3 bases from J, with 11 bases in between. Looked up from germline, CDR1 is LNHDA and CDR2 is SQIVND (reference sequence). The CDR3 is made up of 14 amino acids. The CDR3 region is CASSIGRGYYGYTF. Written as DNA, the CDR3 is TGTGCCAGTAGTATTGGTCGGGGTTACTATGGCTACACCTTC.

The V and J genes are TRBV5-5 and TRBJ1-2; 7 bases align to TRBD1. V was pared by 1 base and J by 2 bases, with 5 bases of the junction left unmatched. CDR1 is SGHKS and CDR2 is YYEKEE in the germline V gene (reference sequence). The CDR3 is 15 amino acids. The CDR3 reads CASSLWRDSNYGYTF. CDR3 DNA sequence: TGTGCCAGCAGCTTGTGGAGGGACAGCAACTATGGCTACACCTTC.

Notes on this clone: The identical CDR3 is also encoded by other nucleotide sequences in the sample. The chain has TRBV18 and TRBJ1-3; 9 nucleotides agree with TRBD1. V was pared by 2 bases and J by 4 bases, with 6 bases of the junction left unmatched. The length of the CDR3 is 16 residues. Germline V gene data show CDR1 as KGHSH and CDR2 as LQKENI. The CDR3 spells CASSPLDRGPGNTIYF. In DNA form, the CDR3 reads TGTGCCAGCTCACCATTGGACAGGGGCCCGGGAAACACCATATATTTT.

This clone has just a few counts. V gene TRBV7-9 combines with J gene TRBJ1-2; D is ambiguous. V lost 5 bases and J 5 bases, leaving 9 bases between the germline ends. The CDR3 runs to 12 residues. CDR1 is SEHNR, CDR2 FQNEAQ, per germline (reference sequence). The CDR3 region has the DNA TGTGCCAGCAGCCCGGGAGTGTATGGCTACACCTTC. This encodes CASSPGVYGYTF.

The chain couples TRBV6-6 to TRBJ2-7, with 9 nucleotides matching TRBD1. The germline V gene encodes CDR1 MNHNY and CDR2 SVGAGI (reference sequence). V shed 9 bases, J shed 0 bases, and the junction held 3 bases outside the gene matches. The CDR3 length is 13 residues. CDR3 in amino acids: CASRTGASYEQYF. CDR3 bases: TGTGCCAGTAGGACAGGGGCCTCCTACGAGCAGTACTTC.

J is TRBJ2-3 and V is TRBV5-1; 8 bases map to TRBD2. The V gene end was trimmed by 7 bases and the J gene end by 0 bases; junction bases not matched to a gene: 13. Germline V gene lookup returns CDR1 SGHRS and CDR2 YFSETQ. The CDR3 is 17 amino acids. CDR3 loop: CASQPTRGGSSTDTQYF. The DNA for the CDR3 is TGCGCCAGCCAACCGACCCGGGGGGGTTCTAGCACAGATACGCAGTATTTT.

CDR3 bases: TGCGCCAGCAGCTTGGGGGACAGGGCTGATACGCAGTATTTT. This codes for CASSLGDRADTQYF. This rearrangement joins TRBV5-1 to TRBJ2-3, with TRBD1 matching over 9 bases. Per the germline V gene, CDR1 is SGHRS and CDR2 is YFSETQ. The CDR3 length is 14 residues. J lost 6 bases, V lost 0 bases, and 2 bases had no gene match. The full variable domain, with the rest looked up from reference TRBV5-1 and TRBJ2-3, is KAGVTQTPRYLIKTRGQQVTLSCSPISGHRSVSWYQQTPGQGLQFLFEYFSETQRNKGNFPGRFSGRQFSNSRSEMNVSTLELGDSALYLCASSLGDRADTQYFGPGTRLTVL.

The chain uses TRBV10-3 and TRBJ2-7; TRBD2 aligns across 10 bases. There are 14 residues in the CDR3. Trimming removed 4 bases from V and 4 bases from J; junction bases left unmatched: 4. The germline gives CDR1 ENHRY, CDR2 SYGVKD. This CDR3 is CAISATSGTYEQYF. CDR3 sequence (DNA): TGTGCCATCAGTGCCACTAGCGGGACTTACGAGCAGTACTTC.

This clone was observed once. In nucleotides, the CDR3 is TGTGCCAGTAGTATACTAGCACAGACCAATCAGCCCCAGCATTTT. Protein sequence: CASSILAQTNQPQHF. The genes are TRBV19 and TRBJ1-5; D remains unclear. CDR1 LNHDA and CDR2 SQIVND come from the germline V gene (reference sequence). The V end was cut by 2 bases, the J end by 3 bases, with 11 bases between. This CDR3 is 15 amino acids long. Full variable domain (remainder filled in from reference TRBV19 and TRBJ1-5): DGGITQSPKYLFRKEGQNVTLSCEQNLNHDAMYWYRQDPGQGLRLIYYSQIVNDFQKGDIAEGYSVSREKKESFPLTVTSAQKNPTAFYLCASSILAQTNQPQHFGDGTRLSIL.

The J gene is TRBJ2-5, the V gene TRBV5-1; tentative D call: TRBD2 (6 bases). This CDR3 is built from 16 residues. Looked up from germline, CDR1 is SGHRS and CDR2 is YFSETQ. Deletions cut 0 bases from V and 2 bases from J, with 14 bases between. The CDR3 region is CASSLAGVSGQETQYF. The CDR3, as DNA: TGCGCCAGCAGCTTGGCCGGAGTTAGCGGTCAAGAGACCCAGTACTTC.

The V and J genes are TRBV19 and TRBJ2-7, with D maybe TRBD2 (5 bases). This CDR3 spans 13 amino acids. V lost 5 bases, J lost 2 bases, and 10 bases lay in between. Germline assignment: CDR1 LNHDA and CDR2 SQIVND (reference sequence). CDR3 loop: CASSAGLTYEQYF. DNA for the CDR3: TGTGCCAGTAGTGCCGGACTTACCTACGAGCAGTACTTC. Using reference TRBV19 and TRBJ2-7 for the parts outside the CDR3, the full variable domain is DGGITQSPKYLFRKEGQNVTLSCEQNLNHDAMYWYRQDPGQGLRLIYYSQIVNDFQKGDIAEGYSVSREKKESFPLTVTSAQKNPTAFYLCASSAGLTYEQYFGPGTRLTVT.

The chain recombines TRBV7-9 with TRBJ2-6; D is uncertain. Germline CDR1 and CDR2: SEHNR and FQNEAQ (reference sequence). V lost 3 bases and J 4 bases, leaving 10 bases between the germline ends. This CDR3 region has 15 residues. The CDR3 region is CASSFQVAGANVLTF. The CDR3 region has the DNA TGTGCCAGCAGCTTCCAGGTGGCCGGGGCCAACGTCCTGACTTTC. The full variable domain, its missing parts supplied by reference TRBV7-9 and TRBJ2-6, is DTGVSQNPRHKITKRGQNVTFRCDPISEHNRLYWYRQTLGQGPEFLTYFQNEAQLEKSRLLSDRFSAERPKGSFSTLEIQRTEQGDSAMYLCASSFQVAGANVLTFGAGSRLTVL.

Concerning this clone: The junction departs from the called germline gene at one end, perhaps through a read error. The chain links TRBV7-7 to TRBJ2-5; 8 bases are a match to TRBD1. CDR3 length equals 15 residues. Looked up from germline, CDR1 is SSHAT and CDR2 is FNYEAQ (reference sequence). CDR3 nucleotide sequence: TGTGCTAGCAGCTTAGGATCTGACAGGGGTGAGACCCAGTACTTC. Residues: CASSLGSDRGETQYF.

The V call is TRBV4-3, the J call TRBJ2-1; 11 nucleotides agree with TRBD2. J gave up 6 bases and V 2 bases, and 6 bases lay outside the gene matches. This CDR3 is built from 16 residues. Per the germline V gene, CDR1 is LGHNA and CDR2 is YSLEER. The CDR3 DNA sequence: TGCGCCAGCAGCCAACCAGGACTAGCGGGCCGCAATGAGCAGTTCTTC. This sequence encodes CASSQPGLAGRNEQFF.

This clone came up once. The chain recombines TRBV12-3 or TRBV12-4 with TRBJ2-1; D is possibly TRBD1 (5 bases). Trimming cost V 5 bases and J 5 bases, with 7 bases left between them. This CDR3 region has 12 residues. DNA for the CDR3: TGTGCCAGCAGTAAGGGGCACAATGAGCAGTTCTTC. Translation gives CASSKGHNEQFF.

The rearrangement uses TRBV4-1 and TRBJ2-3; D remains ambiguous. Trimming cost V 3 bases and J 9 bases, with 16 bases left between them. The CDR3 covers 14 residues. CDR1 and CDR2 from the germline V gene are MGHRA and YSYEKL. The CDR3 DNA reads TGCGCCAGCAGCCACCCGGATGTAGTGGGCACGCAGTATTTT. This translates into CASSHPDVVGTQYF.

The chain has TRBV7-9 and TRBJ2-7, with 10 bases lining up with TRBD1. Per germline, CDR1 SEHNR and CDR2 FQNEAQ (reference sequence). The junction had 1 base not matched to a gene; V was cut back by 8 bases and J by 0 bases. The CDR3 runs 13 residues. CDR3 region: CASRDRGSYEQYF. Written as DNA, the CDR3 is TGTGCCAGCCGGGACAGGGGCTCCTACGAGCAGTACTTC.

The chain combines TRBV5-4 with TRBJ2-3; TRBD1 matches 10 bases. CDR3 length equals 14 residues. CDR1 and CDR2 from the germline V gene are SGHNT and YYREEE (reference sequence). The V gene end was trimmed by 4 bases and the J gene end by 5 bases; junction bases not matched to a gene: 4. CDR3 in DNA: TGTGCCAGCAGCCCTGACAGGGGGCAAGATACGCAGTATTTT. It yields the protein CASSPDRGQDTQYF.